Presented here are 9 T cell receptor beta chains from one specimen sequenced in a study of metastatic and nonmetastatic thyroid tumors. Thyroid surgery had not been preceded by any treatment in any patient. TCRdb used MiXCR to call clones anew from the PCR reads. The sample holds around 12,000 clones, around two fifths seen once. Material for sequencing was tumor tissue. Receptors originate from a female donor with papillary thyroid cancer or a benign thyroid nodule (not recorded which). Some clones in this sample may be carry-over from other donors' samples.

Notes on this clone: Different DNA sequences within this sample yield the same CDR3. This chain joins TRBV15 and TRBJ1-3, with D maybe TRBD1 (5 bases). This CDR3 region has 18 residues. V dropped 0 bases and J dropped 3 bases, with 18 bases sitting between them. Germline loops: CDR1 LNHNV, CDR2 YYDKDF (reference sequence). The CDR3 loop reads CATSRDRPGTGGGNTIYF. In nucleotides, the CDR3 is TGTGCCACCAGCAGAGATCGCCCCGGGACGGGGGGTGGAAACACCATATATTTT.

The chain carries TRBV11-2 and TRBJ1-3; TRBD1 aligns across 7 bases. CDR3 size: 15 residues. CDR1 is SGHAT and CDR2 is FQNNGV in the germline V gene. The ends lost 5 bases at V and 3 bases at J; junction bases unmatched: 7. CDR3: CASSPPRTGGNTIYF. The CDR3 DNA reads TGTGCCAGCAGCCCCCCGAGGACAGGTGGAAACACCATATATTTT.

V is TRBV5-5 and J is TRBJ1-2; possibly TRBD1 for D (5 bases). Trimming took 2 bases from V and 3 from J, leaving 11 bases between them. This CDR3 contains 14 residues. Germline values: CDR1 SGHKS, CDR2 YYEKEE (reference sequence). In nucleotides, the CDR3 is TGTGCCAGCAGCTTACAGGACTTACACTATGGCTACACCTTC. This gives the protein CASSLQDLHYGYTF.

The chain recombines TRBV30 with TRBJ2-1; 9 positions match TRBD2. The CDR3 covers 16 residues. Trimming at V came to 3 bases and at J to 5 bases, leaving 11 bases not matched to a gene. The germline gives CDR1 GTSNPN, CDR2 SVGIG (reference sequence). The CDR3 protein is CAWSRRGRGSNNEQFF. The CDR3 DNA sequence: TGTGCCTGGAGCAGGCGCGGGAGGGGTTCTAACAATGAGCAGTTCTTC.

The chain is built from TRBV28 and TRBJ2-3; 9 bases agree with TRBD1. The CDR3 is 14 amino acids. V lost 2 bases, J lost 6 bases, and 3 bases stayed unmatched. Germline loops: CDR1 MDHEN, CDR2 SYDVKM. The CDR3 region is CASSLKTGGDTQYF. CDR3 nucleotide sequence: TGTGCCAGCAGTTTAAAGACAGGGGGGGATACGCAGTATTTT.

The chain employs TRBV18 and TRBJ2-1; 11 bases align to TRBD2. The CDR3 is made up of 15 amino acids. CDR1 and CDR2 from the germline V gene are KGHSH and LQKENI. With 4 bases clipped from V and 8 bases from J, the junction kept 7 bases outside the gene matches. CDR3 loop: CASSLTSGSIYEQFF. DNA for the CDR3: TGTGCCAGCTCACTAACTAGCGGGAGTATTTATGAGCAGTTCTTC.

The chain uses TRBV6-1 and TRBJ1-4; TRBD1 might be the D (6 bases). This CDR3 is 11 amino acids long. Trimming cost V 3 bases and J 13 bases, with 9 bases left between them. Germline V gene lookup returns CDR1 MNHNS and CDR2 SASEGT. CDR3 sequence: CASSDARGLFF. CDR3 nucleotides: TGTGCCAGCAGTGATGCCAGGGGACTGTTTTTT.

This rearrangement joins TRBV6-1 to TRBJ2-7; either TRBD1 or TRBD2 may supply D (5 bases each). The V end was cut by 5 bases, the J end by 6 bases, with 14 bases between. The germline V gene has CDR1 MNHNS and CDR2 SASEGT. This CDR3 region has 13 residues. CDR3 amino acids: CASSPLRGSEQYF. As DNA, the CDR3 is TGTGCCAGCAGTCCCCTGAGGGGATCCGAGCAGTACTTC.

This clone is judged large (0.1 to 1%). The chain recombines TRBV28 with TRBJ2-7, with 8 positions matching TRBD2. The CDR3 has 15 amino acids. V lost 2 bases to trimming and J lost 0 bases; unmatched junction nucleotides: 3. Looked up from germline, CDR1 is MDHEN and CDR2 is SYDVKM. Here the CDR3 DNA reads TGTGCCAGCAGTTTAGGAGCGGGAGCCTCCTACGAGCAGTACTTC. As protein: CASSLGAGASYEQYF.